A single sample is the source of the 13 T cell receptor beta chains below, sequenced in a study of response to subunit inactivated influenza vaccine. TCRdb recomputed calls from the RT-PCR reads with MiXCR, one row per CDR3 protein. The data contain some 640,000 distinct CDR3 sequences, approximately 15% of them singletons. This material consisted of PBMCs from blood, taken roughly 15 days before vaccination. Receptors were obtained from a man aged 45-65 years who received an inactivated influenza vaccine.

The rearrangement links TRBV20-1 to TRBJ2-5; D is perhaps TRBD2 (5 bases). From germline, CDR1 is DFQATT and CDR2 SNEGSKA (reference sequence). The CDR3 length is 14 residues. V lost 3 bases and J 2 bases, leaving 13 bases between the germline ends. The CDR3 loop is CSARTGMLQETQYF. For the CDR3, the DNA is TGCAGTGCTAGGACCGGGATGCTGCAAGAGACCCAGTACTTC.

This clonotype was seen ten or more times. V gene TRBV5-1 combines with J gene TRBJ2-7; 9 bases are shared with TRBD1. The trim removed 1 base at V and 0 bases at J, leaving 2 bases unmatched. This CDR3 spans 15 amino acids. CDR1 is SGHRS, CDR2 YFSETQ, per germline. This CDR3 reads CASSLTGQGSYEQYF. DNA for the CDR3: TGCGCCAGCAGCTTGACGGGACAGGGCTCCTACGAGCAGTACTTC.

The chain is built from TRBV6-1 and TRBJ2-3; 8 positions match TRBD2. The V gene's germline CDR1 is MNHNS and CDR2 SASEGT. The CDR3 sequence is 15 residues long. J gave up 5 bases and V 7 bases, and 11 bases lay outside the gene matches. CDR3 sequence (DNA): TGTGCCAGCAACAGCGCGGGAGGTACTTTAGATACGCAGTATTTT. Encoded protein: CASNSAGGTLDTQYF.

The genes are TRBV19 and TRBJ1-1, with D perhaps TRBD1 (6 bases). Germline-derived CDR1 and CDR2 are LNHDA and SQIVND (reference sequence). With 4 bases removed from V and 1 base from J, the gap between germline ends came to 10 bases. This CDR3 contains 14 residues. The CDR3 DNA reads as TGTGCCAGTAGTAAGGACAGCCCGAACACTGAAGCTTTCTTT. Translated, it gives CASSKDSPNTEAFF. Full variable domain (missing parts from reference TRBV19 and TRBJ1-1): DGGITQSPKYLFRKEGQNVTLSCEQNLNHDAMYWYRQDPGQGLRLIYYSQIVNDFQKGDIAEGYSVSREKKESFPLTVTSAQKNPTAFYLCASSKDSPNTEAFFGQGTRLTVV.

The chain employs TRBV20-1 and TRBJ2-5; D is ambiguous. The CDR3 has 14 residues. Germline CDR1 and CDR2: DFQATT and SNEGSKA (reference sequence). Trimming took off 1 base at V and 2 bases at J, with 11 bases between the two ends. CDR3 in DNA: TGCAGTGCTAGAGGCTTCCAGGCACAAGAGACCCAGTACTTC. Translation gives CSARGFQAQETQYF.

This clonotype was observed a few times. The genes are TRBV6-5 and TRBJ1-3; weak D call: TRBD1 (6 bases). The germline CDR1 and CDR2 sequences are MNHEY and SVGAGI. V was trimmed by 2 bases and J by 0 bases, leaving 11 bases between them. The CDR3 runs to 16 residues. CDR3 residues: CASSYERGYSGNTIYF. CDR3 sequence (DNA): TGTGCCAGCAGTTACGAGAGGGGGTACTCTGGAAACACCATATATTTT.

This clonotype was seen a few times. In DNA, the CDR3 is TGTGCCAGCAGTTTATCAGGGGGAAGAAGCGAGCAGTACTTC. It translates to CASSLSGGRSEQYF. V is TRBV27 and J is TRBJ2-7, with a possible D match to TRBD1 (6 bases). V was clipped by 0 bases and J by 6 bases, with 12 bases between them. Germline loops: CDR1 MNHEY, CDR2 SMNVEV (reference sequence). The CDR3 is 14 residues long.

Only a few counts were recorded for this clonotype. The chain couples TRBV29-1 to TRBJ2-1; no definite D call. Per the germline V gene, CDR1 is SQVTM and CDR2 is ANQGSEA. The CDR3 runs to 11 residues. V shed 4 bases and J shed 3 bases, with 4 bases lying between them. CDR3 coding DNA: TGCAGCGTTGTAAGCTACAATGAGCAGTTCTTC. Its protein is CSVVSYNEQFF.

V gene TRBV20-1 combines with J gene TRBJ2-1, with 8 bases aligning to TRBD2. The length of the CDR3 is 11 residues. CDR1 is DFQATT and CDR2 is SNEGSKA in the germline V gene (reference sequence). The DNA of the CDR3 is TGCGACTGGACTAGCTTCAATGAGCAGTTCTTC. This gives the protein CDWTSFNEQFF.

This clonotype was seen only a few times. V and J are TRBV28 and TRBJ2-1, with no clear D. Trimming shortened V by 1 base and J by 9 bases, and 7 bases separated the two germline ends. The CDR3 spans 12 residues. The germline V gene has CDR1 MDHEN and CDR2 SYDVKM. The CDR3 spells CASSLFVAEQFF. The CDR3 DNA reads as TGTGCCAGCAGTTTATTTGTTGCTGAGCAGTTCTTC.

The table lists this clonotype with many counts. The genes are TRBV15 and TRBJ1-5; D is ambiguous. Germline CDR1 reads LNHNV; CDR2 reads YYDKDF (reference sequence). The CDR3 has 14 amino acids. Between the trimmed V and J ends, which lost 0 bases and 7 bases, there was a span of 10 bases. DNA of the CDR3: TGTGCCACCAGCAGAGACGGGGTAAAGCAGCCCCAGCATTTT. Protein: CATSRDGVKQPQHF.

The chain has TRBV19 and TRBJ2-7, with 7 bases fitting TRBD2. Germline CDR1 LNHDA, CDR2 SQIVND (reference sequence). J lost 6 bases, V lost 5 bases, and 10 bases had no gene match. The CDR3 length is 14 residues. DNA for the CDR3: TGTGCCAGTAGTTTCCTCGCGGGAGCTGGCGAGCAGTACTTC. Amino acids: CASSFLAGAGEQYF.

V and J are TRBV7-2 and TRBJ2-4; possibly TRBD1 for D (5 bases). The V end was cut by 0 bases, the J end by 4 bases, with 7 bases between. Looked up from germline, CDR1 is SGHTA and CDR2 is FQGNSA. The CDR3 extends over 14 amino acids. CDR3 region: CASSLATGKNIQYF. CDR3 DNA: TGTGCCAGCAGCTTAGCAACAGGAAAAAACATTCAGTACTTC.